The clone carrying this TCR beta chain has only a few counts. Assay used: immunoSEQ multiplex PCR; TCRdb lists only in-frame clones, some missing. The sample has fewer than 400,000 clones; 85% are singletons. The sample is drawn from a study of blood T cell repertoires in COVID-19. Study-level background: Samples of COVID-19 (acute and convalescent) were obtained from the United States, Italy and Spain. From T cells, B-cell-depleted T cells, or PBMCs came the material, which was cDNA or gDNA.

The CDR3 is 16 residues long. V lost 0 bases and J 1 base, leaving 12 bases between the germline ends. Germline V gene data show CDR1 as LGHNA and CDR2 as YNFKEQ. The chain combines TRBV4-2 with TRBJ1-2; tentative D call: TRBD1 (6 bases). The sequence was obtained from a woman in her late teens or twenties with acute or convalescent COVID-19. The source material was peripheral blood. CDR3 bases: TGTGCCAGCAGCCAAGATCTGGACAGCTTTAACTATGGCTACACCTTC. It specifies CASSQDLDSFNYGYTF.